This TCR beta chain is drawn from a study of blood T cell repertoires in COVID-19. The V segment lost 5 bases and the J segment 5 bases; nucleotides outside the gene matches: 4. There are 15 residues in the CDR3. Germline lookup yields CDR1 PRHDT and CDR2 FYEKMQ (reference sequence). This clone was counted a single time. Methods used by the authors: Amplification from reference gene primers served as the basis for estimated nucleated cell counts. Here immunoSEQ multiplex PCR was the method, and the copy in TCRdb shows in-frame clones only, minus some. Clone size and the V and J calls come from that table; the DNA yielded D and trimming. Here the sample spans roughly 120,000 clones, around nine tenths being singletons.

The sequence was collected from a woman between 50 and 59 years old with acute or convalescent COVID-19. The sequenced material came from peripheral blood. V and J are TRBV13 and TRBJ2-7; 15 bases are a match to TRBD2. CDR3 in amino acids: CASSPGLAGGHEQYF. For the CDR3, the DNA is TGTGCCAGCAGCCCGGGACTAGCGGGAGGTCACGAGCAGTACTTC.